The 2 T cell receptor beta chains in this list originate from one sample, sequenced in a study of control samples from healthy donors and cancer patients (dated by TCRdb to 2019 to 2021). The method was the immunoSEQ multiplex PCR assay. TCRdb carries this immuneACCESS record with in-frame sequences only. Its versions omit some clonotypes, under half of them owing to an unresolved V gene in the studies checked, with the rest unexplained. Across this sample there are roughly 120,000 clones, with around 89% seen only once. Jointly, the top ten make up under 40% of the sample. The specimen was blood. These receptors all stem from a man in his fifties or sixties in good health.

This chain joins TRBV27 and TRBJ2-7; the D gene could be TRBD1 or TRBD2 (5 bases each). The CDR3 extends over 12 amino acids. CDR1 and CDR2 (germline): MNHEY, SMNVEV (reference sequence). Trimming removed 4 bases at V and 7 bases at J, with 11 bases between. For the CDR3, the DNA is TGTGCCAGCAGTTATCTGGGGACGGAGCAGTACTTC. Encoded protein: CASSYLGTEQYF.

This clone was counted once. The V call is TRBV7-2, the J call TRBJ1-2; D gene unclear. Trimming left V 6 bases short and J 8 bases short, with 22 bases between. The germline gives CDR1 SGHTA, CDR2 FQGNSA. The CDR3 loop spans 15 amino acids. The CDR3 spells CASSRKGGSGIGYTF. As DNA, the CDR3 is TGTGCCAGCAGTCGAAAAGGAGGGTCGGGGATCGGCTACACCTTC.